The sequence of this TCR beta chain was determined in a study of OX40 agonist ivuxolimab in advanced cancers. This clone is termed medium-sized. Here immunoSEQ multiplex PCR was the method, and the copy in TCRdb shows in-frame clones only, minus some. The table includes over 25,000 clones, approximately 88% detected once. The sequence derives from an adult with an advanced solid tumor such as melanoma, head and neck, liver or kidney cancer. The specimen comprised CD4+ or CD8+ T cells sorted from blood, sampled in a trial of the OX40 agonist ivuxolimab.

CDR3 region: CASTRGPSGNQPQHF. CDR3 DNA: TGTGCCAGCACTCGGGGTCCTTCTGGCAATCAGCCCCAGCATTTT. This sequence joins TRBV28 and TRBJ1-5; the D is unclear. CDR1 MDHEN and CDR2 SYDVKM come from the germline V gene. V lost 7 bases and J 2 bases, leaving 15 bases between the germline ends. The CDR3 covers 15 residues.